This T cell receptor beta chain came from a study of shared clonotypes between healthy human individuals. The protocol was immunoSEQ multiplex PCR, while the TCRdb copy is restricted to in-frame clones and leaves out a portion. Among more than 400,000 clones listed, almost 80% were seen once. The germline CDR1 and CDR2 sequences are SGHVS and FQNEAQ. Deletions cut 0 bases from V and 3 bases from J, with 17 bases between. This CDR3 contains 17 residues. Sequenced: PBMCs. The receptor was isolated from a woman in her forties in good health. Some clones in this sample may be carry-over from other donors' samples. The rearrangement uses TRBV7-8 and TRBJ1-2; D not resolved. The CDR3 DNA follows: TGTGCCAGCAGCTTAGCACACAACCCATCAGCCGACTATGGCTACACCTTC. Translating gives CASSLAHNPSADYGYTF.